These 26 T cell receptor beta chains were sequenced from one sample in a study of cytomegalovirus exposure and HLA in healthy donors. Researchers ran the PCR with 60 Vbeta and 13 Jbeta primers. Only in-frame clones appear in the TCRdb table, and some are missing; sequencing was by immunoSEQ multiplex PCR. This sample's table reports nearly 200,000 clones. Sequencing was performed on PBMCs. The receptors stem from a boy younger than 18 in good health and CMV-seronegative.

V is TRBV5-6 and J is TRBJ2-5, with a tentative D call TRBD1 (6 bases). The germline V gene encodes CDR1 SGHDT and CDR2 YYEEEE. The CDR3 consists of 12 residues. V was shortened by 1 base and J by 7 bases, with 8 bases between the two germline ends. The CDR3, as DNA: TGTGCCAGCAGCTTGATCAGGGGGACCCAGTACTTC. Encoded protein: CASSLIRGTQYF.

The chain combines TRBV9 with TRBJ2-3; no clear D. The V gene's germline CDR1 is SGDLS and CDR2 YYNGEE. V lost 0 bases and J lost 2, with 10 bases in between. The CDR3 has 15 residues. The CDR3 DNA follows: TGTGCCAGCAGCGTAGTTGCTAGTTACACAGATACGCAGTATTTT. As protein: CASSVVASYTDTQYF.

The chain recombines TRBV5-1 with TRBJ1-2; unclear D gene. The CDR3 has 14 amino acids. V was cut by 2 bases and J by 4 bases, with 12 bases left in between. Germline CDR1 and CDR2: SGHRS and YFSETQ. The CDR3 DNA reads TGCGCCAGCAGCTTAACGGAGGGAACCTATGGCTACACCTTC. Amino acids: CASSLTEGTYGYTF. The full variable domain, completed using reference TRBV5-1 and TRBJ1-2, is KAGVTQTPRYLIKTRGQQVTLSCSPISGHRSVSWYQQTPGQGLQFLFEYFSETQRNKGNFPGRFSGRQFSNSRSEMNVSTLELGDSALYLCASSLTEGTYGYTFGSGTRLTVV.

V gene TRBV5-1 combines with J gene TRBJ1-2, with TRBD1 identical over 8 bases. This CDR3 contains 15 residues. J lost 6 bases, V lost 1 base, and 8 bases had no gene match. CDR1 is SGHRS, CDR2 YFSETQ, per germline. The CDR3 nucleotides read TGCGCCAGCAGCTTGTTTGAGACAGGGGTGAATGGCTACACCTTC. Amino acid sequence: CASSLFETGVNGYTF. Complete variable domain (other parts from reference TRBV5-1 and TRBJ1-2): KAGVTQTPRYLIKTRGQQVTLSCSPISGHRSVSWYQQTPGQGLQFLFEYFSETQRNKGNFPGRFSGRQFSNSRSEMNVSTLELGDSALYLCASSLFETGVNGYTFGSGTRLTVV.

This chain links TRBV4-3 with TRBJ1-2; D uncertain. Between the trimmed V and J ends, which lost 0 bases and 8 bases, there was a span of 10 bases. CDR1 and CDR2 (germline): LGHNA, YSLEER. The CDR3 is made up of 13 amino acids. CDR3 DNA: TGCGCCAGCAGCCAAGAATATTCACAAGGCTACACCTTC. This translates into CASSQEYSQGYTF.

The chain recombines TRBV7-9 with TRBJ2-1, with a possible D match to TRBD2 (5 bases). The CDR3 is 11 residues long. The V end was cut by 10 bases, the J end by 4 bases, with 8 bases between. Germline lookup yields CDR1 SEHNR and CDR2 FQNEAQ (reference sequence). The DNA of the CDR3 is TGTGCCAACGACTATTACAATGAGCAGTTCTTC. This codes for CANDYYNEQFF.

The V and J genes are TRBV9 and TRBJ2-7, with 10 positions matching TRBD2. The CDR3 contains 15 residues. Germline CDR1 reads SGDLS; CDR2 reads YYNGEE. Trimming cost V 3 bases and J 5 bases; bases outside gene matches: 8. The CDR3 spells CASSEEAGGGHEQYF. DNA of the CDR3: TGTGCCAGCAGCGAAGAAGCGGGGGGGGGCCACGAGCAGTACTTC. The whole variable domain, remainder taken from reference TRBV9 and TRBJ2-7, is DSGVTQTPKHLITATGQRVTLRCSPRSGDLSVYWYQQSLDQGLQFLIQYYNGEERAKGNILERFSAQQFPDLHSELNLSSLELGDSALYFCASSEEAGGGHEQYFGPGTRLTVT.

The rearrangement joins TRBV5-8 to TRBJ2-3; unclear D gene. Germline V gene data show CDR1 as SGHTS and CDR2 as YDEGEE. V lost 4 bases and J 2 bases, leaving 8 bases between the germline ends. The CDR3 has 13 amino acids. The CDR3 protein is CASSGSPTDTQYF. In nucleotides, the CDR3 is TGTGCCAGCAGCGGCTCTCCCACAGATACGCAGTATTTT.

The chain uses TRBV5-1 and TRBJ2-7, with 7 bases matching TRBD1. Trimming at V came to 3 bases and at J to 2 bases, leaving 8 bases not matched to a gene. This CDR3 contains 15 residues. The germline V gene has CDR1 SGHRS and CDR2 YFSETQ. The CDR3 bases are TGCGCCAGCAGCTCCGCAGGGGGATTCACCTACGAGCAGTACTTC. Amino acids: CASSSAGGFTYEQYF. Filled out from reference TRBV5-1 and TRBJ2-7, the complete variable domain reads KAGVTQTPRYLIKTRGQQVTLSCSPISGHRSVSWYQQTPGQGLQFLFEYFSETQRNKGNFPGRFSGRQFSNSRSEMNVSTLELGDSALYLCASSSAGGFTYEQYFGPGTRLTVT.

The chain has TRBV28 and TRBJ1-1; tentative D call: TRBD1 (6 bases). The CDR3 is 16 residues long. Per the germline V gene, CDR1 is MDHEN and CDR2 is SYDVKM. Trimming left V 2 bases short and J 3 bases short, with 16 bases between. Here the CDR3 DNA reads TGTGCCAGCAGTTTAACAGGGCTGGGTGGGGACACTGAAGCTTTCTTT. This gives the protein CASSLTGLGGDTEAFF.

This chain connects TRBV7-2 to TRBJ2-3; 7 bases align to TRBD2. The CDR3 contains 16 residues. The V and J ends lost 7 bases and 2 bases, in that order; junction bases with no gene match: 12. CDR1 SGHTA and CDR2 FQGNSA come from the germline V gene. CDR3 in DNA: TGTGCCAGCACCCCGAGGCTGGCGGGGGTCACAGATACGCAGTATTTT. Protein: CASTPRLAGVTDTQYF.

The V and J genes are TRBV11-2 and TRBJ2-1; the match to TRBD2 covers 12 bases. V was pared by 5 bases and J by 0 bases, with 11 bases of the junction left unmatched. Germline V gives CDR1 SGHAT, CDR2 FQNNGV. This CDR3 spans 19 amino acids. CDR3 in DNA: TGTGCCAGCAGCGCCCTAGCGGGGGGGACTTTCAGCTCCTACAATGAGCAGTTCTTC. Its translation is CASSALAGGTFSSYNEQFF.

V is TRBV27 and J is TRBJ1-4; 7 bases are shared with TRBD1. This CDR3 region has 14 residues. V dropped 5 bases and J dropped 4; count of bases not matched to a gene: 4. From germline, CDR1 is MNHEY and CDR2 SMNVEV (reference sequence). The CDR3 DNA is TGTGCCAGCAGTCCGGGACAGAGTAATGAAAAACTGTTTTTT. Protein: CASSPGQSNEKLFF.

The chain carries TRBV7-9 and TRBJ2-7; the match to TRBD1 covers 9 bases. The CDR3 has 14 amino acids. The V and J ends lost 5 bases and 5 bases, in that order; junction bases with no gene match: 7. The germline CDR1 and CDR2 sequences are SEHNR and FQNEAQ (reference sequence). The CDR3, as DNA: TGTGCCAGCAGCCCGGGGACAGGGCCTCACGAGCAGTACTTC. Amino acid sequence: CASSPGTGPHEQYF.

The V gene is TRBV11-2, the J gene TRBJ1-1; D perhaps matches TRBD1 (5 bases). This CDR3 has 15 amino acids. Trimming cost V 8 bases and J 1 base, with 17 bases left between them. Germline V gene lookup returns CDR1 SGHAT and CDR2 FQNNGV. The CDR3 region has the DNA TGTGCCAGCTCCCCGGCGGGGGGAAGGAACACTGAAGCTTTCTTT. Translated, it gives CASSPAGGRNTEAFF.

V is TRBV6-4 and J is TRBJ1-5; 12 bases line up with TRBD1. This CDR3 contains 18 residues. Germline trimming cut 4 bases from V and 3 bases from J; bases unmatched to any gene: 10. CDR1 is MRHNA and CDR2 is SNTAGT in the germline V gene. As DNA, the CDR3 is TGTGCCAGCAGTGGGGGGACAGGGGGCTCGCTGATCAATCAGCCCCAGCATTTT. This codes for CASSGGTGGSLINQPQHF.

V gene TRBV5-5 combines with J gene TRBJ2-5; 11 positions agree with TRBD2. Germline CDR1 SGHKS, CDR2 YYEKEE (reference sequence). This CDR3 is built from 18 residues. The J segment lost 1 base and the V segment lost 0 bases, leaving 8 bases of the junction unmatched. The DNA of the CDR3 is TGTGCCAGCAGCTTGGCCGTAGCGGGGGGGACCTTCCAAGAGACCCAGTACTTC. This codes for CASSLAVAGGTFQETQYF.

The chain has TRBV25-1 and TRBJ1-5; TRBD1 might be the D (5 bases). V was shortened by 3 bases and J by 8 bases, with 14 bases between the two germline ends. Per the germline V gene, CDR1 is MGHDK and CDR2 is SYGVNS. The CDR3 covers 14 residues. The CDR3 reads CASSDFRVGEPQHF. DNA for the CDR3: TGTGCCAGCAGTGACTTCAGGGTAGGGGAGCCCCAGCATTTT.

The V call is TRBV11-2, the J call TRBJ2-1, with 8 bases matching TRBD2. Germline CDR1 is SGHAT and CDR2 is FQNNGV. V trimming: 5 bases; J trimming: 4 bases; junction bases outside the gene matches: 19. CDR3 length: 19 residues. DNA of the CDR3: TGTGCCAGCAGCCCCACACGCCTACCGGGACTAGGGCAGTACAATGAGCAGTTCTTC. Translating it yields CASSPTRLPGLGQYNEQFF.

V usage is TRBV25-1 and J usage is TRBJ1-1; TRBD1 is a possible D gene (5 bases). The CDR3 is 17 amino acids. Deletions cut 5 bases from V and 10 bases from J, with 29 bases between. Germline values: CDR1 MGHDK, CDR2 SYGVNS. The CDR3 spells CASSPEGTSLPTLTAFF. The CDR3 nucleotides read TGTGCCAGCAGTCCCGAGGGGACTTCACTTCCAACACTGACAGCTTTCTTT. Looking up the rest from reference TRBV25-1 and TRBJ1-1 gives the full variable domain: EADIYQTPRYLVIGTGKKITLECSQTMGHDKMYWYQQDPGMELHLIHYSYGVNSTEKGDLSSESTVSRIRTEHFPLTLESARPSHTSQYLCASSPEGTSLPTLTAFFGQGTRLTVV.

This chain uses TRBV15 with TRBJ1-1, with 9 nucleotides matching TRBD1. Germline-derived CDR1 and CDR2 are LNHNV and YYDKDF (reference sequence). This CDR3 region has 17 residues. Unmatched junction bases numbered 9, after V lost 4 bases and J lost 0 bases. The CDR3 DNA reads TGTGCCACCAGCACGCCACACAGGGGGCGTTTGAACACTGAAGCTTTCTTT. Translated: CATSTPHRGRLNTEAFF.

The gene calls are TRBV15 and TRBJ2-6; D gene uncertain. CDR3 length: 17 residues. V lost 0 bases and J lost 4, with 13 bases in between. CDR1 and CDR2 from the germline V gene are LNHNV and YYDKDF (reference sequence). CDR3 residues: CATSRDGSTSGANVLTF. As DNA, the CDR3 is TGTGCCACCAGCAGAGATGGGTCGACATCCGGGGCCAACGTCCTGACTTTC.

The rearrangement uses TRBV27 and TRBJ1-5; TRBD1 is a possible D gene (6 bases). Trimming stripped 0 bases from V and 6 bases from J, with 15 bases between. The CDR3 extends over 16 amino acids. Germline CDR1 is MNHEY and CDR2 is SMNVEV (reference sequence). CDR3 loop: CASSLSSTGRAQPQHF. DNA of the CDR3: TGTGCCAGCAGTTTATCCAGCACAGGGAGGGCTCAGCCCCAGCATTTT.

The chain employs TRBV6-1 and TRBJ2-3; D might be TRBD2 (6 bases). The V end was cut by 7 bases, the J end by 1 base, with 12 bases between. Germline CDR1 is MNHNS and CDR2 is SASEGT. The CDR3 contains 14 residues. This CDR3 reads CASNRLVGTDTQYF. CDR3 nucleotides: TGTGCCAGCAATCGACTAGTTGGCACAGATACGCAGTATTTT.

A word on this clone: At one end, the junction sequence differs from germline, possibly due to a read error. Other DNA sequences in this sample translate to the same CDR3. The V call is TRBV4-1, the J call TRBJ2-3; a weak D match, TRBD1 (5 bases). CDR1 and CDR2 from the germline V gene are MGHRA and YSYEKL. The CDR3 has 14 amino acids. CDR3 nucleotides: TGCGCCAGCAGCCAAGATCAGGGCACGGATACGCAGTATTTT. Protein: CASSQDQGTDTQYF.

The chain links TRBV11-3 to TRBJ2-7, with D tentatively TRBD1 (5 bases). V lost 3 bases, J lost 7 bases, and 19 bases lay in between. Germline lookup yields CDR1 SGHNT and CDR2 YENEEA. This CDR3 is 15 amino acids long. CDR3: CASSFRQGNLGEQYF. CDR3 nucleotides: TGTGCCAGCAGCTTCCGGCAGGGAAACCTGGGGGAGCAGTACTTC.